This passage covers 29 T cell receptor beta chains from one sample sequenced in a study of human T cells and chemical hapten exposure. Unique molecular identifiers were linked by the library to individual cDNA molecules. TCRdb re-analysed the reads in MiXCR, keeping a single row per CDR3 protein. The table shows about 3,100 distinct CDR3 sequences, with 49% occurring only once. The authors' total RNA extraction used unfractionated whole blood. The sample was whole blood. The receptors stem from a human donor who had alopecia or was a healthy volunteer (not recorded which). Some clones in this sample may be carry-over from other donors' samples. This table probably holds off-target reads from a library built for another chain.

This clonotype was seen a few times. The CDR3 nucleotides read TGTGCCAGCACCCCCGGGGACAGACAATCCTACAATGAGCAGTTCTTC. Amino acid sequence: CASTPGDRQSYNEQFF. The rearrangement links TRBV2 to TRBJ2-1; TRBD1 matches 7 bases. The CDR3 is 16 amino acids. Germline V lookup: CDR1 SNHLY, CDR2 FYNNEI. V lost 7 bases to trimming and J lost 1 base; unmatched junction nucleotides: 10. Full variable domain (missing parts from reference TRBV2 and TRBJ2-1): EPEVTQTPSHQVTQMGQEVILRCVPISNHLYFYWYRQILGQKVEFLVSFYNNEISEKSEIFDDQFSVERPDGSNFTLKIRSTKLEDSAMYFCASTPGDRQSYNEQFFGPGTRLTVL.

The V call is TRBV19, the J call TRBJ2-2, with 11 bases fitting TRBD1. V shed 4 bases, J shed 4 bases, and the junction held 2 bases outside the gene matches. The CDR3 is made up of 15 amino acids. Germline CDR1 LNHDA, CDR2 SQIVND (reference sequence). The CDR3 region has the DNA TGTGCCAGTAGTAAGGACAGGGGGCTCACCGGGGAGCTGTTTTTT. Protein: CASSKDRGLTGELFF.

This chain uses TRBV2 with TRBJ2-5, with D unresolved. Germline V gives CDR1 SNHLY, CDR2 FYNNEI. The CDR3 covers 14 residues. Trimming took off 4 bases at V and 4 bases at J, with 13 bases between the two ends. The DNA of the CDR3 is TGTGCCAGCAGTGCGGGCCCCGCAGCAGAGACCCAGTACTTC. Translated, it gives CASSAGPAAETQYF.

The CDR3 is CASSSRWSTDTQYF. The CDR3 coding sequence is TGTGCCAGCAGCTCCAGGTGGTCCACAGATACGCAGTATTTT. V gene TRBV7-9 combines with J gene TRBJ2-3, with no clear D. V was trimmed by 4 bases and J by 2 bases, leaving 10 bases between them. The CDR3 has 14 residues. CDR1 SEHNR and CDR2 FQNEAQ come from the germline V gene (reference sequence).

This chain connects TRBV29-1 to TRBJ2-1; 8 nucleotides line up with TRBD1. The CDR3 consists of 12 residues. J lost 9 bases, V lost 4 bases, and 5 bases had no gene match. The germline CDR1 and CDR2 sequences are SQVTM and ANQGSEA. For the CDR3, the DNA is TGCAGCGTTGCCCCAGGGGGCAGTGAGCAGTTCTTC. Amino acids: CSVAPGGSEQFF.

The chain uses TRBV29-1 and TRBJ2-5; D ambiguous. Germline assignment: CDR1 SQVTM and CDR2 ANQGSEA. The length of the CDR3 is 12 residues. Trimming removed 7 bases at V and 4 bases at J, with 13 bases between. CDR3 in amino acids: CSAPSVGETQYF. DNA of the CDR3: TGCAGCGCCCCGTCGGTCGGAGAGACCCAGTACTTC.

V and J are TRBV11-2 and TRBJ2-1; D is unclear. Germline CDR1 SGHAT, CDR2 FQNNGV. CDR3 length: 14 amino acids. V lost 1 base, J lost 4 bases, and 8 bases lay in between. CDR3 sequence reads: CASSLVAVYNEQFF. DNA of the CDR3: TGTGCCAGCAGCTTAGTTGCGGTATACAATGAGCAGTTCTTC.

The V call is TRBV29-1, the J call TRBJ2-1; D might be TRBD2 (7 bases). Germline V lookup: CDR1 SQVTM, CDR2 ANQGSEA. The CDR3 is 12 residues long. V lost 8 bases to trimming and J lost 7 bases, with 15 bases between them. The CDR3 DNA follows: TGCAGCAACCGCCGGGGGGCAAATGAGCAGTTCTTC. Translation: CSNRRGANEQFF.

The rearrangement links TRBV28 to TRBJ2-1, with a possible D match to TRBD2 (6 bases). CDR1 is MDHEN and CDR2 is SYDVKM in the germline V gene. The CDR3 contains 14 residues. The V end lost 6 bases, the J end lost 0 bases, and 9 bases lay between the germline ends. CDR3 DNA sequence: TGTGCCAGCAGCGGGGGAAGCTCCTACAATGAGCAGTTCTTC. Translating it yields CASSGGSSYNEQFF.

As DNA, the CDR3 is TGTGCCAGCAGTTCCTCCGGGGGATTCACAGATACGCAGTATTTT. This encodes CASSSSGGFTDTQYF. The chain is built from TRBV6-5 and TRBJ2-3; D possibly corresponds to TRBD2 (6 bases). This CDR3 spans 15 amino acids. Germline V gives CDR1 MNHEY, CDR2 SVGAGI. Between the trimmed V and J ends, which lost 4 bases and 2 bases, there was a span of 13 bases.

This clonotype occurred a few times. This chain's CDR3 is CATQTGYNEQFF. CDR3 bases: TGTGCCACTCAAACCGGGTACAATGAGCAGTTCTTC. The V gene is TRBV19, the J gene TRBJ2-1; D uncertain. Trimming took off 10 bases at V and 4 bases at J, with 11 bases between the two ends. The CDR3 runs 12 residues. Looked up from germline, CDR1 is LNHDA and CDR2 is SQIVND (reference sequence).

This clonotype was found a few times. The rearrangement links TRBV28 to TRBJ1-5; no definite D call. CDR3 length equals 13 residues. V dropped 8 bases and J dropped 4 bases, with 12 bases sitting between them. Looked up from germline, CDR1 is MDHEN and CDR2 is SYDVKM. CDR3 in amino acids: CASGEKANQPQHF. For the CDR3, the DNA is TGTGCCAGCGGGGAGAAGGCGAATCAGCCCCAGCATTTT.

V and J are TRBV7-2 and TRBJ2-3; D gene ambiguous. The V end was cut by 3 bases, the J end by 6 bases, with 13 bases between. This CDR3 is 14 amino acids long. CDR1 is SGHTA and CDR2 is FQGNSA in the germline V gene. CDR3 in amino acids: CASSFELNGDTQYF. DNA for the CDR3: TGTGCCAGCAGCTTTGAACTCAACGGGGATACGCAGTATTTT.

This clonotype was seen only a few times. The gene calls are TRBV2 and TRBJ2-3; unclear D gene. Germline assignment: CDR1 SNHLY and CDR2 FYNNEI. V was trimmed by 4 bases and J by 4 bases, leaving 6 bases between them. The CDR3 is 12 amino acids. This CDR3 reads CASSALPDTQYF. CDR3 DNA: TGTGCCAGCAGTGCTCTTCCAGATACGCAGTATTTT.

The chain employs TRBV11-2 and TRBJ2-3; D perhaps matches TRBD2 (5 bases). The CDR3 is 15 residues long. V dropped 3 bases and J dropped 2 bases, with 12 bases sitting between them. Germline V gives CDR1 SGHAT, CDR2 FQNNGV. The CDR3 sequence is CASSFGLAYTDTQYF. The CDR3 region has the DNA TGTGCCAGCAGCTTTGGACTTGCCTACACAGATACGCAGTATTTT.

The chain has TRBV18 and TRBJ2-5, with TRBD2 as a possible D gene (7 bases). The CDR3 covers 17 residues. V gave up 1 base and J gave up 2 bases, with 17 bases separating them. The germline CDR1 and CDR2 sequences are KGHSH and LQKENI. CDR3 sequence reads: CASSPQPAGRGQETQYF. CDR3 nucleotides: TGTGCCAGCTCACCACAGCCTGCAGGGAGGGGGCAAGAGACCCAGTACTTC.

This clonotype was seen once. The chain combines TRBV28 with TRBJ1-2; 7 nucleotides agree with TRBD1. Unmatched junction bases numbered 11, after V lost 7 bases and J lost 0 bases. Germline assignment: CDR1 MDHEN and CDR2 SYDVKM. This CDR3 is 16 amino acids long. DNA for the CDR3: TGTGCCAGCACCAAACAGGGGACTCTGCCTAACTATGGCTACACCTTC. This encodes CASTKQGTLPNYGYTF.

This chain connects TRBV7-2 to TRBJ2-6; D possibly matches TRBD1 or TRBD2 (5 bases each). Germline V gives CDR1 SGHTA, CDR2 FQGNSA. The CDR3 has 17 residues. V was clipped by 1 base and J by 8 bases, with 18 bases between them. The CDR3 DNA follows: TGTGCCAGCAGCTTAGGGGGGACCCGCCAAACCTCCAACGTCCTGACTTTC. Translated: CASSLGGTRQTSNVLTF.

V is TRBV5-1 and J is TRBJ2-1, with a possible D match to TRBD2 (6 bases). The length of the CDR3 is 15 residues. Germline values: CDR1 SGHRS, CDR2 YFSETQ. V was cut by 4 bases and J by 3 bases, with 14 bases left in between. The CDR3 nucleotides read TGCGCCAGCAGCCCGACTAGTGACTACTACAATGAGCAGTTCTTC. Amino acid sequence: CASSPTSDYYNEQFF.

V gene TRBV29-1 combines with J gene TRBJ2-7; 9 bases fit TRBD1. CDR3 size: 13 residues. Trimming cost V 4 bases and J 4 bases; bases outside gene matches: 5. The V gene's germline CDR1 is SQVTM and CDR2 ANQGSEA. The CDR3 protein is CSVAGDRVYEQYF. CDR3 bases: TGCAGCGTTGCGGGGGACAGGGTTTACGAGCAGTACTTC.

This clonotype was counted only a few times. At one boundary the junction diverges from the germline segment, which might be a read error. The V call is TRBV7-2, the J call TRBJ2-7, with D tentatively TRBD1 (5 bases). CDR1 and CDR2 from the germline V gene are SGHTA and FQGNSA. There are 13 residues in the CDR3. CDR3 sequence reads: CASSLAWTPLPLF. In nucleotides, the CDR3 is TGTGCCAGCAGCTTAGCGTGGACACCTTTACCCCTTTTC.

V and J are TRBV30 and TRBJ2-3, with D possibly called TRBD1 or TRBD2 (5 bases each). The V gene lost 0 bases and the J gene lost 2 bases, with 18 bases spanning the gap. Per germline, CDR1 GTSNPN and CDR2 SVGIG (reference sequence). The CDR3 totals 17 residues. CDR3 nucleotide sequence: TGTGCCTGGAGTGTCCGCTTATGGGGGAGAAACACAGATACGCAGTATTTT. It translates to CAWSVRLWGRNTDTQYF. The whole variable domain, remainder taken from reference TRBV30 and TRBJ2-3, is SQTIHQWPATLVQPVGSPLSLECTVEGTSNPNLYWYRQAAGRGLQLLFYSVGIGQISSEVPQNLSASRPQDRQFILSSKKLLLSDSGFYLCAWSVRLWGRNTDTQYFGPGTRLTVL.

This chain joins TRBV29-1 and TRBJ2-1, with D possibly matching TRBD2 (5 bases). Germline V lookup: CDR1 SQVTM, CDR2 ANQGSEA. CDR3 length: 14 amino acids. The V end lost 3 bases, the J end lost 0 bases, and 9 bases lay between the germline ends. The CDR3 DNA reads as TGCAGCGTTGACGACGGGGACTCCTACAATGAGCAGTTCTTC. Its translation is CSVDDGDSYNEQFF.

This clonotype was found a few times. V and J are TRBV18 and TRBJ2-1; D unresolved. This CDR3 comprises 15 residues. Trimming took off 3 bases at V and 5 bases at J, with 14 bases between the two ends. Germline V gene lookup returns CDR1 KGHSH and CDR2 LQKENI. Written as DNA, the CDR3 is TGTGCCAGCTCACCCCCCGGGTATTTGAACAATGAGCAGTTCTTC. Translation: CASSPPGYLNNEQFF.

The V call is TRBV28, the J call TRBJ2-1, with 7 bases fitting TRBD1. The CDR3 spans 16 residues. The trim removed 5 bases at V and 0 bases at J, leaving 7 bases unmatched. Germline loops: CDR1 MDHEN, CDR2 SYDVKM. CDR3 protein: CASSSKTGSSYNEQFF. The CDR3 bases are TGTGCCAGCAGTAGTAAGACAGGGAGCTCCTACAATGAGCAGTTCTTC.

The gene calls are TRBV5-5 and TRBJ2-6; D call uncertain. Germline CDR1 is SGHKS and CDR2 is YYEKEE (reference sequence). The germline V and J ends were trimmed by 3 bases and 2 bases, with 3 bases remaining between them. The CDR3 covers 13 residues. The CDR3 is CASSSTGANVLTF. The CDR3 coding sequence is TGTGCCAGCAGCTCAACTGGGGCCAACGTCCTGACTTTC.

The V and J genes are TRBV3-1 and TRBJ2-7, with a possible D match to TRBD2 (5 bases). CDR3 size: 12 residues. V was trimmed by 4 bases and J by 5 bases, leaving 9 bases between them. The germline V gene has CDR1 LGHDT and CDR2 YNNKEL (reference sequence). This CDR3 reads CASSPLGDEQYF. The CDR3 DNA is TGTGCCAGCAGCCCTCTCGGGGACGAGCAGTACTTC.

This chain uses TRBV7-8 with TRBJ2-3; D unresolved. Trimming removed 6 bases at V and 0 bases at J, with 13 bases between. From germline, CDR1 is SGHVS and CDR2 FQNEAQ. The CDR3 runs to 15 residues. The CDR3 spells CASRKGKASTDTQYF. The CDR3 nucleotides are TGTGCCAGCAGAAAAGGGAAAGCAAGCACAGATACGCAGTATTTT.

This clonotype has only a few counts. The chain employs TRBV5-1 and TRBJ2-1; 9 positions match TRBD2. Germline CDR1 and CDR2: SGHRS and YFSETQ. This CDR3 comprises 19 residues. With 3 bases clipped from V and 0 bases from J, the junction kept 13 bases outside the gene matches. The CDR3 DNA follows: TGCGCCAGCAGCTCCCCGGATAGCGGGGGATCAAGCTCCTACAATGAGCAGTTCTTC. It codes for CASSSPDSGGSSSYNEQFF.